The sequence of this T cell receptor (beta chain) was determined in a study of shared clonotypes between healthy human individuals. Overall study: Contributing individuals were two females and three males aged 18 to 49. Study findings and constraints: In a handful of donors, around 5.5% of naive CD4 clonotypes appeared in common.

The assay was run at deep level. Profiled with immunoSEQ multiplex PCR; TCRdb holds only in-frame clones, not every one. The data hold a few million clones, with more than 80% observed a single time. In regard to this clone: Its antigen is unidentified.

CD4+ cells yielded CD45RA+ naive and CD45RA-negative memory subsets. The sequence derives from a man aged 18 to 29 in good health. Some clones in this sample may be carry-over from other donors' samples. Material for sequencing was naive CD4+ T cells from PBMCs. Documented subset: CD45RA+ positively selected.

CDR3 sequence (DNA): TGCGCCAGCAGCTTGGTCCAGGAGGTAGGTGAAGCTTTCTTT. Residues: CASSLVQEVGEAFF. The chain has TRBV5-1 and TRBJ1-1; D call uncertain. CDR1 SGHRS and CDR2 YFSETQ come from the germline V gene. V was trimmed by 0 bases and J by 7 bases, leaving 13 bases between them. CDR3 size: 14 residues.